One TCR beta chain is described in this entry. Method: immunoSEQ multiplex PCR; TCRdb's copy keeps in-frame clones and lacks some. The table lists some 200,000 clones, about 88% of them singletons. The germline V gene has CDR1 MNHEY and CDR2 SMNVEV (reference sequence). The CDR3 consists of 16 residues. Trimming cost V 1 base and J 5 bases; bases outside gene matches: 6. This record comes from a study of blood T cell repertoires in COVID-19. Specimen: peripheral blood. The chain carries TRBV27 and TRBJ2-2, with 8 nucleotides matching TRBD2. The TCR comes from a woman over 75 in a cohort sampled during active or convalescent COVID-19. CDR3 sequence: CASSLWRGVATGELFF. Written as DNA, the CDR3 is TGTGCCAGCAGTTTATGGCGGGGGGTTGCTACCGGGGAGCTGTTTTTT.